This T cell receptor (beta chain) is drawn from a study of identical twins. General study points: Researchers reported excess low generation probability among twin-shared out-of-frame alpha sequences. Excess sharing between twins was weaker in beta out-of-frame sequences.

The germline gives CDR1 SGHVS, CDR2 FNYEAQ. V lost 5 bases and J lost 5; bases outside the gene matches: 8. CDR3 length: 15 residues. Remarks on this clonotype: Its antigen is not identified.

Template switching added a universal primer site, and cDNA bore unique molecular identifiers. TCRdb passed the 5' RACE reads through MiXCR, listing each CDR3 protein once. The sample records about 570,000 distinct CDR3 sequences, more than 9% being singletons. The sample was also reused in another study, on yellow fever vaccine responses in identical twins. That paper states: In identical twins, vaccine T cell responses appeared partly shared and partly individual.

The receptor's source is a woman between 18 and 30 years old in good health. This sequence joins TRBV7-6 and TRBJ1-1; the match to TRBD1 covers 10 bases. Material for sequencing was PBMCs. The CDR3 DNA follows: TGTGCCAGCAGCCTAGGGACAGGGGTAGGGACTGAAGCTTTCTTT. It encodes CASSLGTGVGTEAFF.